This T cell receptor (beta chain) stems from a study of blood T cell repertoires in COVID-19 (dated by TCRdb to between 2020 and 2021). Some background on the complete study: Samples covering the acute and convalescent phases of COVID-19 were provided by collaborators in the United States, Italy and Spain. The prospective study material was composed of cDNA or gDNA derived from T cells, B-cell-depleted T cells, or PBMCs. Deeply sampled blood TCRbeta repertoires from subjects exposed to, actively infected with, or recovered from COVID-19 were included in the dataset. The repertoires were released in a freely available public database intended as a resource for research on the immune response to SARS-CoV-2. The samples were drawn from two sources: the first 160 participants of the ongoing ImmuneRACE study, and over 1,000 subjects contributed by 6 global collaborators. The sample metadata nearly always contained a de-identified subject ID, COVID-19 status, age in years and sex. Where available, HLA class I and class II types were obtained from metadata supplied by the sample provider rather than from assay-based typing. Points the paper makes about the study in general: The amount of clinical and demographic metadata varied by source and participant and was provided uncurated.

Whole blood was collected in K2EDTA tubes by collaborating institutions according to the institutions' own protocols. For TCRbeta analysis, collaborator samples were shipped as frozen whole blood, as isolated PBMCs, or as DNA extracted from either sample type. The immunoSEQ Assay, a bias-controlled multiplex PCR, was used to amplify TCRbeta CDR3 regions from genomic DNA. As for the authors' bioinformatics: Nucleated cell counts per sample were estimated from amplification of reference gene primers within the assay. To quantify the absolute abundance of each unique TCRbeta CDR3 rearrangement, sequence reads were collapsed and filtered. For each sample, productive Simpson clonality was calculated as the square root of Simpson's diversity index over productive rearrangements. What TCRdb holds here is the immuneACCESS table cut down to in-frame rearrangements. Part of the clones is not present; checked against another copy, under half of the missing clones reflect an unresolved V gene, and the others are unexplained. V and J calls and clone size come straight from that table; D and trimming were deduced from the DNA. This sample comprises about 200,000 clones, roughly 87% of them detected only once. Of the sample, roughly 2% falls within the top ten clones.

A word on this clone: Its cognate antigen has yet to be identified. The input lacks base qualities; no much larger clone sits a single base away.

The sequenced sample consisted of peripheral blood. The receptor was isolated from a man aged 40-55 years with active or convalescent COVID-19.

CDR3 region: CAWSTGNEKLFF. The DNA sequence follows: TGTGCCTGGAGTACGGGGAATGAAAAACTGTTTTTT. The chain joins TRBV30 to TRBJ1-4; the D gene is not confidently resolved. For CDR1 and CDR2, the germline V gene (reference sequence) lists GTSNPN and SVGIG. Trimming takes 2 bases from V and 5 bases from J, and the germline ends sit 6 bases apart. Spanning cysteine to phenylalanine, the CDR3 consists of 12 amino acids. Of all the DNA, just the CDR3 is kept, 36 bases in frame from base 1.